A single sample gave rise to the 23 T cell receptor beta chains below, sequenced in a study of T cells after posttransplantation cyclophosphamide. The table came from immunoSEQ multiplex PCR; TCRdb's copy has only in-frame clones and leaves some out. This repertoire shows 32,000 or so clones, approximately 90% found once; its top ten account for about 16%. Sequencing was done on a sample of PBMCs. These receptors all come from a woman in her 40s with a blood cancer, CMV-positive, and with a related stem cell donor.

The V and J genes are TRBV27 and TRBJ2-2; 10 bases match TRBD1. Unmatched junction bases numbered 13, after V lost 6 bases and J lost 6 bases. The CDR3 covers 17 residues. Germline lookup yields CDR1 MNHEY and CDR2 SMNVEV (reference sequence). The CDR3 here is CASSLDTGTGASGELFF. The CDR3 DNA reads TGTGCCAGCAGCTTGGATACCGGGACAGGGGCGTCCGGGGAGCTGTTTTTT.

This chain uses TRBV9 with TRBJ2-7, with D maybe TRBD2 (6 bases). V was pared by 0 bases and J by 0 bases, with 10 bases between. Per germline, CDR1 SGDLS and CDR2 YYNGEE. This CDR3 region has 15 residues. The CDR3 here is CASSVAGETSYEQYF. CDR3 in DNA: TGTGCCAGCAGCGTAGCGGGGGAGACCTCCTACGAGCAGTACTTC. Drawing the rest from reference TRBV9 and TRBJ2-7, the complete variable domain is DSGVTQTPKHLITATGQRVTLRCSPRSGDLSVYWYQQSLDQGLQFLIQYYNGEERAKGNILERFSAQQFPDLHSELNLSSLELGDSALYFCASSVAGETSYEQYFGPGTRLTVT.

The V call is TRBV10-3, the J call TRBJ2-7; 9 positions match TRBD1. V was pared by 5 bases and J by 5 bases, with 10 bases of the junction left unmatched. Germline lookup yields CDR1 ENHRY and CDR2 SYGVKD. The CDR3 extends over 15 amino acids. The CDR3 region has the DNA TGTGCCATCAGTTCTTCGGACAGGGGACCCGACGAGCAGTACTTC. Translation gives CAISSSDRGPDEQYF.

J is TRBJ1-1 and V is TRBV13, with 7 bases that match TRBD1. The CDR3 runs 12 residues. Germline loops: CDR1 PRHDT, CDR2 FYEKMQ (reference sequence). V trimming: 4 bases; J trimming: 10 bases; junction bases outside the gene matches: 6. The CDR3 protein is CASSSDRAGAFF. CDR3 in DNA: TGTGCCAGCAGCTCCGACAGGGCCGGAGCTTTCTTT.

The V gene is TRBV6-4, the J gene TRBJ1-6, with a weak D call TRBD1 (6 bases). The CDR3 totals 15 residues. Germline values: CDR1 MRHNA, CDR2 SNTAGT. V lost 3 bases and J lost 6, with 12 bases in between. This chain's CDR3 is CASSEGPRGNSPLHF. Written as DNA, the CDR3 is TGTGCCAGCAGTGAAGGACCCAGGGGTAATTCACCCCTCCACTTT.

The chain is built from TRBV7-2 and TRBJ2-4, with D possibly being TRBD2 (6 bases). Germline V CDR1 and CDR2: SGHTA, FQGNSA. V lost 1 base, J lost 8 bases, and 18 bases lay in between. The CDR3 is 16 residues long. The CDR3 nucleotides are TGTGCCAGCAGCTTAGGCGGGGCCTCCGGTCCGGACATTCAGTACTTC. It encodes CASSLGGASGPDIQYF.

The V call is TRBV6-5, the J call TRBJ1-2; tentative D call: TRBD1 (5 bases). V was pared by 4 bases and J by 8 bases, with 14 bases between. This CDR3 has 13 residues. In germline, CDR1 is MNHEY, CDR2 SVGAGI. This chain's CDR3 is CASSLSQGNGYTF. Here the CDR3 DNA reads TGTGCCAGCAGTTTAAGTCAGGGAAACGGCTACACCTTC.

This clone was recorded only once. J is TRBJ1-4 and V is TRBV27; D possibly corresponds to TRBD1 (6 bases). Between the trimmed V and J ends, which lost 3 bases and 3 bases, there was a span of 14 bases. This CDR3 is built from 16 residues. The germline gives CDR1 MNHEY, CDR2 SMNVEV (reference sequence). CDR3 sequence (DNA): TGTGCCAGCAGTTTTAAGAGGGGGTCGGCTAATGAAAAACTGTTTTTT. This codes for CASSFKRGSANEKLFF.

This clone is termed medium-sized. The chain uses TRBV2 and TRBJ1-2; 7 bases are a match to TRBD1. From germline, CDR1 is SNHLY and CDR2 FYNNEI. V shed 6 bases and J 3 bases; nucleotides not matched to a gene: 10. The CDR3 has 15 amino acids. The CDR3 region has the DNA TGTGCCAGCAGGACCTTAAAACAGGGGCACTATGGCTACACCTTC. Translated: CASRTLKQGHYGYTF. Looking up the rest from reference TRBV2 and TRBJ1-2 gives the full variable domain: EPEVTQTPSHQVTQMGQEVILRCVPISNHLYFYWYRQILGQKVEFLVSFYNNEISEKSEIFDDQFSVERPDGSNFTLKIRSTKLEDSAMYFCASRTLKQGHYGYTFGSGTRLTVV.

The genes are TRBV6-5 and TRBJ1-2; D possibly corresponds to TRBD1 (5 bases). The CDR3 totals 15 residues. Germline CDR1 MNHEY, CDR2 SVGAGI. V lost 3 bases to trimming and J lost 4 bases, with 15 bases between them. The CDR3 bases are TGTGCCAGCAGTTATGTGGGGCAGGACGTCTATGGCTACACCTTC. This codes for CASSYVGQDVYGYTF.

This clone was seen a handful of times. The chain uses TRBV2 and TRBJ1-1, with no clear D. The CDR3 sequence is 12 residues long. Per germline, CDR1 SNHLY and CDR2 FYNNEI. Trimming took off 6 bases at V and 4 bases at J, with 9 bases between the two ends. The CDR3 region has the DNA TGTGCCAGCAGCGTTTCGGGCACTGAAGCTTTCTTT. As protein: CASSVSGTEAFF.

J is TRBJ2-2 and V is TRBV27; TRBD2 matches 13 bases. Per germline, CDR1 MNHEY and CDR2 SMNVEV (reference sequence). J lost 5 bases, V lost 5 bases, and 5 bases had no gene match. This CDR3 spans 16 amino acids. CDR3: CASSTLAGGGTGELFF. Written as DNA, the CDR3 is TGTGCCAGCAGTACACTAGCGGGGGGGGGAACCGGGGAGCTGTTTTTT.

The V and J genes are TRBV4-3 and TRBJ2-7; 8 bases map to TRBD1. The germline gives CDR1 LGHNA, CDR2 YSLEER. Trimming removed 1 base from V and 2 bases from J; junction bases left unmatched: 4. The CDR3 is 15 amino acids. This CDR3 is CASSQGQGRTYEQYF. CDR3 DNA sequence: TGCGCCAGCAGCCAAGGACAGGGGCGGACCTACGAGCAGTACTTC.

The V gene is TRBV27, the J gene TRBJ2-1, with 11 bases identical to TRBD2. Germline V gene data show CDR1 as MNHEY and CDR2 as SMNVEV (reference sequence). J gave up 0 bases and V 3 bases, and 7 bases lay outside the gene matches. The CDR3 consists of 18 residues. CDR3 coding DNA: TGTGCCAGCAGTTTCACTAGCGGGGGCCATAGCTCCTACAATGAGCAGTTCTTC. Translation gives CASSFTSGGHSSYNEQFF.

The genes are TRBV5-1 and TRBJ2-3, with D possibly matching TRBD1 (6 bases). CDR3 length equals 15 residues. Trimming removed 0 bases at V and 3 bases at J, with 11 bases between. Germline lookup yields CDR1 SGHRS and CDR2 YFSETQ. CDR3: CASSLARQGTDTQYF. CDR3 bases: TGCGCCAGCAGCTTGGCAAGGCAGGGGACAGATACGCAGTATTTT. Full variable domain (rest looked up from reference TRBV5-1 and TRBJ2-3): KAGVTQTPRYLIKTRGQQVTLSCSPISGHRSVSWYQQTPGQGLQFLFEYFSETQRNKGNFPGRFSGRQFSNSRSEMNVSTLELGDSALYLCASSLARQGTDTQYFGPGTRLTVL.

The V gene is TRBV7-3, the J gene TRBJ1-6; TRBD1 aligns across 10 bases. Germline V gene sequence: CDR1 SGHTA, CDR2 FQGTGA. The ends lost 3 bases at V and 7 bases at J; junction bases unmatched: 3. This CDR3 has 15 residues. The CDR3 region has the DNA TGTGCCAGCAGCTTGACAGGGGGCGGGAATTCACCCCTCCACTTT. Protein: CASSLTGGGNSPLHF.

The chain carries TRBV7-3 and TRBJ2-7, with D unresolved. From germline, CDR1 is SGHTA and CDR2 FQGTGA. This CDR3 has 14 amino acids. V was pared by 2 bases and J by 0 bases, with 8 bases between. CDR3 bases: TGTGCCAGCAGCTTATTTGGCAGCTCCTACGAGCAGTACTTC. Protein: CASSLFGSSYEQYF. The full variable domain, completed using reference TRBV7-3 and TRBJ2-7, is GAGVSQTPSNKVTEKGKYVELRCDPISGHTALYWYRQSLGQGPEFLIYFQGTGAADDSGLPNDRFFAVRPEGSVSTLKIQRTERGDSAVYLCASSLFGSSYEQYFGPGTRLTVT.

The J gene is TRBJ2-5, the V gene TRBV5-1; D perhaps matches TRBD1 (5 bases). The CDR3 is 13 residues long. Germline CDR1 SGHRS, CDR2 YFSETQ. Trimming removed 4 bases from V and 1 base from J, with 8 bases in between. The CDR3 reads CASSVTAQETQYF. The CDR3 coding sequence is TGCGCCAGCAGCGTGACAGCCCAAGAGACCCAGTACTTC.

V and J are TRBV4-1 and TRBJ2-3, with a tentative D call TRBD2 (5 bases). V was cut by 0 bases and J by 2 bases, with 12 bases left in between. The CDR3 is made up of 16 amino acids. Germline CDR1 is MGHRA and CDR2 is YSYEKL. The CDR3 coding sequence is TGCGCCAGCAGCCAAGAAACTAGACGAGTCACAGATACGCAGTATTTT. Translation gives CASSQETRRVTDTQYF.

The chain is built from TRBV6-6 and TRBJ2-7, with 9 bases identical to TRBD1. The length of the CDR3 is 14 residues. V dropped 3 bases and J dropped 7; count of bases not matched to a gene: 7. The germline V gene has CDR1 MNHNY and CDR2 SVGAGI (reference sequence). This CDR3 is CASSYSGQGEEQYF. The CDR3, as DNA: TGTGCCAGCAGTTATTCGGGACAGGGAGAGGAGCAGTACTTC.

This clone has a single count. The rearrangement uses TRBV5-6 and TRBJ2-3; 8 nucleotides agree with TRBD1. The CDR3 has 16 residues. Germline V lookup: CDR1 SGHDT, CDR2 YYEEEE. Losses at the gene ends were 0 bases for V and 6 bases for J; bases not matched to a gene: 9. The CDR3 coding sequence is TGTGCCAGCAGCTTGGTACGGACAGGGTTTATCGATACGCAGTATTTT. Its translation: CASSLVRTGFIDTQYF.

The V and J genes are TRBV18 and TRBJ1-2, with a possible D match to TRBD1 (5 bases). The CDR3 has 18 residues. Trimming stripped 2 bases from V and 1 base from J, with 20 bases between. The V gene's germline CDR1 is KGHSH and CDR2 LQKENI. The CDR3 nucleotides read TGTGCCAGCTCACCAACTCTGATGACGGGGGTCGGTAACTATGGCTACACCTTC. Translating it yields CASSPTLMTGVGNYGYTF.

The chain uses TRBV18 and TRBJ2-7, with 12 bases that match TRBD2. The germline gives CDR1 KGHSH, CDR2 LQKENI. The CDR3 covers 17 residues. Trimming cost V 3 bases and J 2 bases; bases outside gene matches: 8. The CDR3 loop is CASSPNRTSGIPYEQYF. CDR3 in DNA: TGTGCCAGCTCACCCAACCGGACTAGCGGGATACCCTACGAGCAGTACTTC.